The rows below give T cell receptor beta chains drawn from one sample of a study of OX40 agonist ivuxolimab in advanced cancers. Assay: immunoSEQ multiplex PCR; the TCRdb copy retains only in-frame clones and omits some. The table has about 30,000 clones, about 82% seen once; the top ten hold roughly 27%. Source: CD4+ or CD8+ T cells sorted from blood, taken in a trial of the OX40 agonist ivuxolimab. The receptors were gathered from an adult with an advanced solid tumor such as melanoma, head and neck, liver or kidney cancer. Both conserved end residues are part of each CDR3. The D gene is left open where the match is weak.

D gene	V gene	J gene	CDR3 protein	CDR3 DNA
NA	TRBV6-1	TRBJ2-2	CALRSGTYTGELFF	TGTGCCCTTAGGAGTGGCACCTACACCGGGGAGCTGTTTTTT
NA	TRBV11-2	TRBJ1-3	CASSPTGNTIYF	TGTGCCAGCAGCCCCACTGGAAACACCATATATTTT
TRBD1	TRBV4-1	TRBJ2-2	CASRPTGGRTGELFF	TGCGCCAGCAGACCGACAGGGGGGAGGACCGGGGAGCTGTTTTTT
TRBD2	TRBV15	TRBJ2-1	CASELAGGPKRGNEQFF	TGTGCCAGCGAACTAGCGGGAGGGCCGAAAAGGGGCAATGAGCAGTTCTTC
NA	TRBV27	TRBJ2-7	CASGYGSSYEQYF	TGTGCCAGCGGGTACGGGAGCTCCTACGAGCAGTACTTC
TRBD2	TRBV5-6	TRBJ2-1	CASSPQGLAAEQFF	TGTGCCAGCAGCCCGCAGGGACTAGCAGCTGAGCAGTTCTTC
NA	TRBV7-9	TRBJ2-7	CASSLGGFYEQYF	TGTGCCAGCAGCTTAGGAGGGTTCTACGAGCAGTACTTC
TRBD1	TRBV7-9	TRBJ2-7	CASSLDGQGHEQYF	TGTGCCAGCAGCCTAGACGGACAGGGCCACGAGCAGTACTTC
TRBD1	TRBV5-1	TRBJ2-2	CASSLDGRGRGYTGELFF	TGCGCCAGCAGCTTGGACGGCAGGGGGCGCGGGTACACCGGGGAGCTGTTTTTT
TRBD1	TRBV15	TRBJ1-5	CATSLSRGKGQPQHF	TGTGCCACCAGTTTAAGCAGGGGGAAGGGGCAGCCCCAGCATTTT
TRBD2	TRBV9	TRBJ2-7	CASGVEASGSYEQYF	TGTGCCAGCGGCGTAGAGGCTAGCGGATCCTACGAGCAGTACTTC
NA	TRBV5-5	TRBJ2-3	CASSLAWGGTDTQYF	TGTGCCAGCAGCTTGGCTTGGGGGGGCACAGATACGCAGTATTTT
TRBD2	TRBV28	TRBJ2-1	CASSLFGRGLAGPYNEQFF	TGTGCCAGCAGTTTATTCGGCAGGGGACTAGCGGGCCCCTACAATGAGCAGTTCTTC
NA	TRBV2	TRBJ2-5	CASSQNGETQYF	TGTGCCAGCAGCCAAAATGGGGAGACCCAGTACTTC
NA	TRBV30	TRBJ2-5	CAWRGGQETQYF	TGTGCCTGGAGGGGGGGACAAGAGACCCAGTACTTC
NA	TRBV6-5	TRBJ2-1	CASSYRGQVFDEQFF	TGTGCCAGCAGTTACCGGGGGCAAGTTTTCGATGAGCAGTTCTTC
NA	TRBV5-1	TRBJ1-4	CASSLEQFATNEKLFF	TGCGCCAGCAGCTTGGAACAGTTTGCAACTAATGAAAAACTGTTTTTT
TRBD2	TRBV6-1	TRBJ2-7	CASSEELAGGPYEQYF	TGTGCCAGCAGTGAAGAGTTAGCGGGAGGACCCTACGAGCAGTACTTC